This T cell receptor (beta chain) came from a study of metastatic and nonmetastatic thyroid tumors. Thyroid surgery was performed in patients who had received no treatment beforehand. Between the trimmed V and J ends, which lost 9 bases and 4 bases, there was a span of 19 bases. Germline V gene lookup returns CDR1 SGHTA and CDR2 FQGNSA. The CDR3 sequence is 14 residues long. Using MiXCR, TCRdb reanalyzed the PCR reads. The data show approximately 9,000 clones, less than 40% seen once. The genes are TRBV7-2 and TRBJ2-7; D is ambiguous. The TCR was taken from a female donor with papillary thyroid cancer or a benign thyroid nodule (not recorded which). Some clones in this sample may be carry-over from other donors' samples. Material for sequencing was tumor tissue. CDR3 DNA: TGTGCCAGTAGTCCTACGACCCCCGGGTACGAGCAGTACTTC. Translated: CASSPTTPGYEQYF.